The 4 T cell receptor beta chains reported below all come from one sample, sequenced in a study of CD8+ T cells in alopecia areata. Treatment denoted: oral pan-JAK inhibitor, 5-10 mg twice daily. After isolation, RNA underwent reverse transcription to generate cDNA as the sequencing template. The repertoire was sequenced with immunoSEQ multiplex PCR; TCRdb's copy has only in-frame clones and lacks some. The table includes some 210,000 clones, roughly three fifths detected once. The sample consisted of CD4+ T cells sorted from blood, taken at approximately week 42, from a patient treated with tofacitinib. The receptors stem from a human donor with alopecia areata.

The CDR3 DNA sequence: TGTGCCTGGAGTGTTGGTACCAGGGAGGGAGATTCACCCCTCCACTTT. Encoded protein: CAWSVGTREGDSPLHF. J is TRBJ1-6 and V is TRBV30; D perhaps matches TRBD1 (5 bases). The CDR3 covers 16 residues. The V end lost 0 bases, the J end lost 8 bases, and 17 bases lay between the germline ends. Germline V CDR1 and CDR2: GTSNPN, SVGIG (reference sequence).

Points on this clone: The identical CDR3 is also encoded by other nucleotide sequences in the sample. V and J are TRBV2 and TRBJ2-5; D is uncertain. V dropped 6 bases and J dropped 5 bases, with 7 bases sitting between them. Per the germline V gene, CDR1 is SNHLY and CDR2 is FYNNEI. The CDR3 totals 11 residues. CDR3 nucleotide sequence: TGTGCCAGCAGACTTAGGGAGACCCAGTACTTC. It is translated as CASRLRETQYF.

The CDR3 coding sequence is TGTGCCAGCAGCCTCGGGCCTCAATCGAGCGGCTACACCTTC. Protein: CASSLGPQSSGYTF. V and J are TRBV7-2 and TRBJ1-2; D call uncertain. The V gene lost 5 bases and the J gene lost 8 bases, with 18 bases spanning the gap. CDR1 and CDR2 (germline): SGHTA, FQGNSA. The CDR3 loop spans 14 amino acids.

This clone was recorded at least ten times. The V gene is TRBV29-1, the J gene TRBJ2-7, with TRBD1 identical over 9 bases. The CDR3 extends over 13 amino acids. The junction had 7 bases not matched to a gene; V was cut back by 4 bases and J by 6 bases. Germline V gene data show CDR1 as SQVTM and CDR2 as ANQGSEA. The CDR3 region has the DNA TGCAGCGTTGTGCCGGGACAGGGAGGCGAGCAGTACTTC. Its protein is CSVVPGQGGEQYF.